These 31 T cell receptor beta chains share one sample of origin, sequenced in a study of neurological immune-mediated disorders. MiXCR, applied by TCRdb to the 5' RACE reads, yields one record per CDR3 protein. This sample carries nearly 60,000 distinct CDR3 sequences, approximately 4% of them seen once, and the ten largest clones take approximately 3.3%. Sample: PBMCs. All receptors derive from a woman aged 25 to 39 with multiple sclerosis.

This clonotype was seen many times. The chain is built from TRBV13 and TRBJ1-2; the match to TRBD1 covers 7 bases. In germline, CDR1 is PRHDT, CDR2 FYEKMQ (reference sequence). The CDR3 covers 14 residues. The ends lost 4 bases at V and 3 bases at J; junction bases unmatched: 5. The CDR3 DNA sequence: TGTGCCAGCAGCTCCGCGACAGGGTACTATGGCTACACCTTC. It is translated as CASSSATGYYGYTF.

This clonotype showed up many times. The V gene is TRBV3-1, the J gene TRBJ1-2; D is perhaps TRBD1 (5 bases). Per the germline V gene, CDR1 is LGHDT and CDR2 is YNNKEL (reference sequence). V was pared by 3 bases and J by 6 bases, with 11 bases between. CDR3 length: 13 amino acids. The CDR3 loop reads CASSHRQLDGYTF. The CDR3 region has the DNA TGTGCCAGCAGCCATCGACAGCTGGATGGCTACACCTTC. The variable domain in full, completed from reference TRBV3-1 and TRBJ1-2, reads DTAVSQTPKYLVTQMGNDKSIKCEQNLGHDTMYWYKQDSKKFLKIMFSYNNKELIINETVPNRFSPKSPDKAHLNLHINSLELGDSAVYFCASSHRQLDGYTFGSGTRLTVV.

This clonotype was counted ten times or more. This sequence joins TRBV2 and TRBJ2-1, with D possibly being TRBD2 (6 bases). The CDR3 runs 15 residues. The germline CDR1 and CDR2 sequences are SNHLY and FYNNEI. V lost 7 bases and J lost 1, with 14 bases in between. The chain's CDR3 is CASKGHRGSYNEQFF. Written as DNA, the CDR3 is TGTGCCAGCAAGGGTCACCGGGGGTCCTACAATGAGCAGTTCTTC.

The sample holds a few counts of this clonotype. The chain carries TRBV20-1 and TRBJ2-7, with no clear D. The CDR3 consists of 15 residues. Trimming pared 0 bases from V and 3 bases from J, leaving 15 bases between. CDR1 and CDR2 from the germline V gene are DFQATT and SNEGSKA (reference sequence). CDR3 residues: CSARDQTGRLYEQYF. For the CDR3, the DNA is TGCAGTGCTAGAGATCAAACGGGTAGGCTCTACGAGCAGTACTTC.

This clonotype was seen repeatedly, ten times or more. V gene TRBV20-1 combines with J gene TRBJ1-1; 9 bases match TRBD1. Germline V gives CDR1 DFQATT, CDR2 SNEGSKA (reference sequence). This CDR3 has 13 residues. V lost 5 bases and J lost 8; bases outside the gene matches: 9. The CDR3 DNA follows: TGCAGTGCTCCGAAACAGGGGGCGGGCGAAGCTTTCTTT. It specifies CSAPKQGAGEAFF.

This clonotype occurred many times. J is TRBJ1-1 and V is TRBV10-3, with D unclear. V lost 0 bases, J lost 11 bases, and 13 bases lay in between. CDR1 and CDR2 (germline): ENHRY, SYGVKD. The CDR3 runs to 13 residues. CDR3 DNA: TGTGCCATCAGTGAGTCAGGCGCAGCCGGGGCTTTCTTT. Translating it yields CAISESGAAGAFF.

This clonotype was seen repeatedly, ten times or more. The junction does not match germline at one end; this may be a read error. CDR3 in DNA: TGTGCCAGCTGGGACAGGGGGAATTCACCCCTCAACTTT. It encodes CASWDRGNSPLNF. The V gene is TRBV28, the J gene TRBJ1-6; the match to TRBD1 covers 11 bases. CDR1 is MDHEN, CDR2 SYDVKM, per germline. This CDR3 has 13 residues.

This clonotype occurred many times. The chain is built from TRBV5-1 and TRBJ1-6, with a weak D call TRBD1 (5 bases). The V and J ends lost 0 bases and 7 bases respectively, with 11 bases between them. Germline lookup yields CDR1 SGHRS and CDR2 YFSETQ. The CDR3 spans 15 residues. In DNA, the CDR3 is TGCGCCAGCAGCTTGGCGACAGCGTCGAATTCACCCCTCCACTTT. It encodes CASSLATASNSPLHF.

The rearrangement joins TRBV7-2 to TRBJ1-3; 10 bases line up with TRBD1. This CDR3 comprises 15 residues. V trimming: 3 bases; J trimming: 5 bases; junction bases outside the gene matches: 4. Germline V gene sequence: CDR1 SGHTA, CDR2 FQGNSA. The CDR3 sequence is CASSFKDRGRNTIYF. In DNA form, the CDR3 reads TGTGCCAGCAGCTTCAAGGACAGGGGGAGAAACACCATATATTTT.

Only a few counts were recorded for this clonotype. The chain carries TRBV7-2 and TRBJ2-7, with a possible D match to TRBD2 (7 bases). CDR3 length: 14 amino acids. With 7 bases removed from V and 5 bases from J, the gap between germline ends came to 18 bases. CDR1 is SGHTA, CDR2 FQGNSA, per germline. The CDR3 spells CASTSGGAYNEQYF. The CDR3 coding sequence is TGTGCCAGCACCTCTGGGGGGGCTTACAACGAGCAGTACTTC.

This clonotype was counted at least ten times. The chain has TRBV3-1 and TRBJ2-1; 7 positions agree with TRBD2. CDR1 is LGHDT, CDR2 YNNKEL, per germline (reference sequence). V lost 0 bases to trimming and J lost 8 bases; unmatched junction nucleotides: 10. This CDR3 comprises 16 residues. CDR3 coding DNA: TGTGCCAGCAGCCAAGACCTTGCGGGAGCCAGATATGAGCAGTTCTTC. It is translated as CASSQDLAGARYEQFF.

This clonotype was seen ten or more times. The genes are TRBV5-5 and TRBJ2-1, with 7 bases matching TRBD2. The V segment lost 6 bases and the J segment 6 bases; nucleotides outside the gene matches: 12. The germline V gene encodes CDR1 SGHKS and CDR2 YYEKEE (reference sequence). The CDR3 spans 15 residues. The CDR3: CASTTLGGWANEQFF. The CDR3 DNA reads TGTGCCAGCACGACCTTGGGGGGGTGGGCCAATGAGCAGTTCTTC.

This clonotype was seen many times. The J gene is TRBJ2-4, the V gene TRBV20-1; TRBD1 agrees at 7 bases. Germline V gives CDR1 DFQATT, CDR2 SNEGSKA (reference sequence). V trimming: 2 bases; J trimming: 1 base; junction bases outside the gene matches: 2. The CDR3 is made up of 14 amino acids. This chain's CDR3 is CSARTTGAKNIQYF. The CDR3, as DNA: TGCAGTGCTAGAACGACAGGGGCCAAAAACATTCAGTACTTC.

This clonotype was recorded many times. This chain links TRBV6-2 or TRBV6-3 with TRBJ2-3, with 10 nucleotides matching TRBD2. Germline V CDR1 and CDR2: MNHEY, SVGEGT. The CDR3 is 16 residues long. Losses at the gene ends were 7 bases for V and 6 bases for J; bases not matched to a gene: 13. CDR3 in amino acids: CASIETLAGGRDTQYF. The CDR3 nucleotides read TGTGCCAGCATCGAAACCTTAGCGGGAGGAAGGGATACGCAGTATTTT.

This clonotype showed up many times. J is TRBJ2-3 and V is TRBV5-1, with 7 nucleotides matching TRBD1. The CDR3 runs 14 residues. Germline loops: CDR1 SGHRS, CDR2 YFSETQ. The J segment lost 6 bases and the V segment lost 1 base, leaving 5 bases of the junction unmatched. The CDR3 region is CASSLMTGLDTQYF. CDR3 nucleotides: TGCGCCAGCAGCTTGATGACAGGGTTGGATACGCAGTATTTT.

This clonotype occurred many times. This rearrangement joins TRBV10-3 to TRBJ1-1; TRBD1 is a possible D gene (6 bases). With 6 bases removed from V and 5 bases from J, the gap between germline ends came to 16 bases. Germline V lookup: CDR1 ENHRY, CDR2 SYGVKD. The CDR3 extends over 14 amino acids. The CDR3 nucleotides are TGTGCCATCAGGGACCTAGGGGGGGAAACTGAAGCTTTCTTT. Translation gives CAIRDLGGETEAFF.

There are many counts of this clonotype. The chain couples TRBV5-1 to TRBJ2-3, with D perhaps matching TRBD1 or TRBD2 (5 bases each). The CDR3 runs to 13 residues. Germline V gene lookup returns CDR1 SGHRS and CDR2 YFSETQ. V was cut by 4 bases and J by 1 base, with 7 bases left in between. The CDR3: CASSRGGTDTQYF. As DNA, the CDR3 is TGCGCCAGCAGCCGAGGGGGCACAGATACGCAGTATTTT.

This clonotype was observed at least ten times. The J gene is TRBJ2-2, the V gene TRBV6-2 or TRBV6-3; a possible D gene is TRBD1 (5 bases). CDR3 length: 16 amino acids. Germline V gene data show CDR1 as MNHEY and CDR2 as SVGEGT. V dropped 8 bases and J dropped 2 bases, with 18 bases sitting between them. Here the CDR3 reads CASQESETANTGELFF. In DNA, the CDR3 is TGTGCCAGCCAGGAGTCCGAGACAGCCAACACCGGGGAGCTGTTTTTT.

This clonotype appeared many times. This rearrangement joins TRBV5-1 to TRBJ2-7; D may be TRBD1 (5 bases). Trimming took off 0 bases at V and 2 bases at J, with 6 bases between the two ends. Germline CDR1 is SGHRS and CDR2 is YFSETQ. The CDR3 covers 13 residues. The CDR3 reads CASSLEQAYEQYF. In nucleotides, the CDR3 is TGCGCCAGCAGCTTGGAACAGGCCTACGAGCAGTACTTC.

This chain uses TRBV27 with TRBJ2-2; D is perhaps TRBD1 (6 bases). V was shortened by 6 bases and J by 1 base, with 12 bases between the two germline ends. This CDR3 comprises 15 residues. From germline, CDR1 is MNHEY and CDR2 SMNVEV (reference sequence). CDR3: CASRTGQWNTGELFF. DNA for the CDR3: TGTGCCAGCAGGACGGGACAATGGAACACCGGGGAGCTGTTTTTT.

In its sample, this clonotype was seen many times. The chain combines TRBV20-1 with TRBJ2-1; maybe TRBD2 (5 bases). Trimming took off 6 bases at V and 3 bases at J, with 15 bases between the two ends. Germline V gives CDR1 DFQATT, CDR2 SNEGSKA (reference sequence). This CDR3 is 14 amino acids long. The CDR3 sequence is CSAPRASLYNEQFF. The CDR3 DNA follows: TGCAGTGCCCCAAGGGCTAGCCTCTACAATGAGCAGTTCTTC.

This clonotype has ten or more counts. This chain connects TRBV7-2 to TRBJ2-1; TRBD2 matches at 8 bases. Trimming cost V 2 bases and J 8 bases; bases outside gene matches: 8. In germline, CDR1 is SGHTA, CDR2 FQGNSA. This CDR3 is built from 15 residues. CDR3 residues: CASSLLGLDADEQFF. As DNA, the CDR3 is TGTGCCAGCAGCTTACTGGGACTAGACGCCGATGAGCAGTTCTTC.

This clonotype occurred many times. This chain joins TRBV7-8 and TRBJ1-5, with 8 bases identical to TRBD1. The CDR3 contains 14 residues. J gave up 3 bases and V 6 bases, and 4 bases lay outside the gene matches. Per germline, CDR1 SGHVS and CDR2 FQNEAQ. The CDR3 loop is CASRNRGINQPQHF. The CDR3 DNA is TGTGCCAGCAGAAACAGGGGGATCAATCAGCCCCAGCATTTT.

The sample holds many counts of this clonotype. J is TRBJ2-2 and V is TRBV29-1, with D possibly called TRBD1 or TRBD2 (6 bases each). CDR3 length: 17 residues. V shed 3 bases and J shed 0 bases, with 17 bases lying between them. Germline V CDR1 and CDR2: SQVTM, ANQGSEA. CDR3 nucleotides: TGCAGCGTTGAGAGCCCGCAGGGGAGGCCGAACACCGGGGAGCTGTTTTTT. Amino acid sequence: CSVESPQGRPNTGELFF.

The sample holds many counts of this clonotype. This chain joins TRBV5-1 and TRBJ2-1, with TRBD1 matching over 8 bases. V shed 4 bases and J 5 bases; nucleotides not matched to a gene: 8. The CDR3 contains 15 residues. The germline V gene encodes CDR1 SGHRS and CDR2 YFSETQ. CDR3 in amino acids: CASSLTGANNNEQFF. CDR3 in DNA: TGCGCCAGCAGCCTGACAGGGGCCAATAACAATGAGCAGTTCTTC.

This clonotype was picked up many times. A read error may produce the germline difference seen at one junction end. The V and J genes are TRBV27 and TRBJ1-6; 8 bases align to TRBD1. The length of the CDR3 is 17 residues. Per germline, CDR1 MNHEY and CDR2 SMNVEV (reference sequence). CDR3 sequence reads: CASSSIFGQGEGSPLNF. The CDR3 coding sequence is TGTGCCAGCAGTTCAATATTTGGACAGGGTGAAGGATCACCCCTCAACTTT.

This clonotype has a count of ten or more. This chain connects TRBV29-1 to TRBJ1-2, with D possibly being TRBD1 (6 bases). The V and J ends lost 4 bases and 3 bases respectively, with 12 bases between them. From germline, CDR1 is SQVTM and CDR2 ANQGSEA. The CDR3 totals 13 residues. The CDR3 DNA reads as TGCAGCGTTGGCGACGGGGGCTACTATGGCTACACCTTC. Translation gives CSVGDGGYYGYTF.

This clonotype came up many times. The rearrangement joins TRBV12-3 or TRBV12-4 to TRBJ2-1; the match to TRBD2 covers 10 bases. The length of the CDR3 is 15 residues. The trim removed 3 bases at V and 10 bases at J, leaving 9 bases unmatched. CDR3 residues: CASSLNGLADKEQFF. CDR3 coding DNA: TGTGCCAGCAGTTTGAACGGACTAGCGGATAAAGAGCAGTTCTTC.

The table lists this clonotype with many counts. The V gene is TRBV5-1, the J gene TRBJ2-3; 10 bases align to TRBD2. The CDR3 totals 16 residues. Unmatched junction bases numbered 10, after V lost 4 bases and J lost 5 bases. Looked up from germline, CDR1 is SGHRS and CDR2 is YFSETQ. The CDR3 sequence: CASSRLPSGGGDTQYF. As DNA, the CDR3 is TGCGCCAGCAGCCGGCTGCCTAGCGGGGGTGGAGATACGCAGTATTTT.

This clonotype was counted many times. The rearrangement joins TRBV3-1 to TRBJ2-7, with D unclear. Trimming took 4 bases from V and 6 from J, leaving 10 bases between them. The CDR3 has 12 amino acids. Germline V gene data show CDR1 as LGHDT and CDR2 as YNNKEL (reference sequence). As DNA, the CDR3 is TGTGCCAGCAGCCCCACCCCGGGCGAGCAGTACTTC. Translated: CASSPTPGEQYF.

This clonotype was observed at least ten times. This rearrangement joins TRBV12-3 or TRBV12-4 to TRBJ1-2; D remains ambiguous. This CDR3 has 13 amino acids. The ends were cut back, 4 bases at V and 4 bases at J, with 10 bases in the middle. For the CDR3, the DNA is TGTGCCAGCAGTTCCACTACCGTCTATGGCTACACCTTC. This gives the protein CASSSTTVYGYTF.